A selection of T cell receptor beta chains follows, all from one sample in a study of control samples from healthy donors and cancer patients. The protocol was immunoSEQ multiplex PCR, while the TCRdb copy is restricted to in-frame clones and leaves out a portion. The data contain roughly 120,000 clones, about 91% of them singletons. Sequences were obtained from blood. These receptors were collected from a man in his forties in good health. The CDR3 runs from the conserved cysteine through the conserved F or W. D genes are given only for firm matches. Clone size is not always given. Where it is, it says once, few, many or a class for expanded clones.

j_gene: TRBJ2-3
v_gene: TRBV5-1
d_gene: TRBD2
abundance: .
CDR3nt: TGCGCCAGCAGCTTGGCCGGACTAGCAGTAGCAGATACGCAGTATTTT
CDR3aa: CASSLAGLAVADTQYF

j_gene: TRBJ1-1
v_gene: TRBV5-1
d_gene: .
abundance: .
CDR3nt: TGCGCCAGCACCCCTCTGGGACGAGGGAACGCTGAAGCTTTCTTT
CDR3aa: CASTPLGRGNAEAFF

j_gene: TRBJ1-2
v_gene: TRBV10-2
d_gene: .
abundance: few
CDR3nt: TGCGCCAGCAGTGAGGTAACCCGAGGTGTTGGCTACACCTTC
CDR3aa: CASSEVTRGVGYTF

j_gene: TRBJ2-2
v_gene: TRBV5-1
d_gene: .
abundance: .
CDR3nt: TGCGCCAGCAGCTTGGTTCAGAGTAACACCGGGGAGCTGTTTTTT
CDR3aa: CASSLVQSNTGELFF

j_gene: TRBJ1-2
v_gene: TRBV5-1
d_gene: .
abundance: few
CDR3nt: TGCGCCAGCAGCTTGGTCTCAGACTATGGCTACACCTTC
CDR3aa: CASSLVSDYGYTF

j_gene: TRBJ2-1
v_gene: TRBV13
d_gene: .
abundance: .
CDR3nt: TGTGCCAGCAGCTATCAGGTCAATGAGCAGTTCTTC
CDR3aa: CASSYQVNEQFF

j_gene: TRBJ1-1
v_gene: TRBV25-1
d_gene: TRBD1
abundance: .
CDR3nt: TGTGCCAGCAGTCGCAGGGGGGCAGGGGACACTGAAGCTTTCTTT
CDR3aa: CASSRRGAGDTEAFF

j_gene: TRBJ2-7
v_gene: TRBV5-5
d_gene: TRBD1
abundance: .
CDR3nt: TGTGCCAGCAGCTTGGAGGGACAGGGGTACGAGCAGTACTTC
CDR3aa: CASSLEGQGYEQYF

j_gene: TRBJ1-4
v_gene: TRBV7-2
d_gene: .
abundance: .
CDR3nt: TGTGCCAGCAGCTTAGGTCGGGGAATAAATGAAAAACTGTTTTTT
CDR3aa: CASSLGRGINEKLFF

j_gene: TRBJ2-1
v_gene: TRBV19
d_gene: TRBD2
abundance: .
CDR3nt: TGTGCCAGTCAAGCTGGGGCGGGGGGTAGAATAGAGGAGCAGTTCTTC
CDR3aa: CASQAGAGGRIEEQFF

j_gene: TRBJ2-7
v_gene: TRBV7-9
d_gene: .
abundance: .
CDR3nt: TGTGCCAGCAGCTTAGAGGGCAGGGCGGACGAGCAGTACTTC
CDR3aa: CASSLEGRADEQYF

j_gene: TRBJ2-4
v_gene: TRBV29-1
d_gene: TRBD1
abundance: .
CDR3nt: TGCAGCGTTCCGGGACAGGGCGGGTTTTTAGCCAAAAACATTCAGTACTTC
CDR3aa: CSVPGQGGFLAKNIQYF

j_gene: TRBJ2-1
v_gene: TRBV24-1
d_gene: TRBD2
abundance: .
CDR3nt: TGTGCCACCAGGTCTAGAGCGGGGGACAACAATGAGCAGTTCTTC
CDR3aa: CATRSRAGDNNEQFF

j_gene: TRBJ1-4
v_gene: TRBV3-1/TRBV3-2
d_gene: .
abundance: .
CDR3nt: TGTGCCAGCAGCCAAGAGGGGAAAAAACTGTTTTTT
CDR3aa: CASSQEGKKLFF

j_gene: TRBJ2-1
v_gene: TRBV11-3
d_gene: .
abundance: .
CDR3nt: TGTGCCAGCAGCTTAGGAACCAGGGTCAATGAGCAGTTCTTC
CDR3aa: CASSLGTRVNEQFF

j_gene: TRBJ1-1
v_gene: TRBV2
d_gene: .
abundance: .
CDR3nt: TGTGCCAGCAGTGAACCCCCGGGGATGAACACTGAAGCTTTCTTT
CDR3aa: CASSEPPGMNTEAFF

j_gene: TRBJ2-7
v_gene: TRBV19
d_gene: .
abundance: .
CDR3nt: TGTGCCAGTAGTACCCCAGGGGCCGGGGAGCAGTACTTC
CDR3aa: CASSTPGAGEQYF

j_gene: TRBJ2-7
v_gene: TRBV19
d_gene: .
abundance: .
CDR3nt: TGTGCCAGTAGTATAGGGGGGTTCTCCTACGAGCAGTACTTC
CDR3aa: CASSIGGFSYEQYF

j_gene: TRBJ1-1
v_gene: TRBV2
d_gene: .
abundance: .
CDR3nt: TGTGCCAGCAGTACGATTACGCTTGCTGCTTTCTTT
CDR3aa: CASSTITLAAFF

j_gene: TRBJ1-3
v_gene: TRBV5-1
d_gene: .
abundance: .
CDR3nt: TGCGCCAGCAGCATGGACAACTCGGGGGGAAACACCATATATTTT
CDR3aa: CASSMDNSGGNTIYF

j_gene: TRBJ1-1
v_gene: TRBV11-2
d_gene: TRBD1
abundance: .
CDR3nt: TGTGCCAGCAGCTTGGGACAGAAGAACACTGAAGCTTTCTTT
CDR3aa: CASSLGQKNTEAFF

j_gene: TRBJ2-7
v_gene: TRBV7-6
d_gene: .
abundance: .
CDR3nt: TGTGCCAGCAGCGCAGATTTCTCCTACGAGCAGTACTTC
CDR3aa: CASSADFSYEQYF

j_gene: TRBJ2-3
v_gene: TRBV4-3
d_gene: TRBD2
abundance: .
CDR3nt: TGCGCCAGCAGCCATCTAGCGGGGGGCCGCACAGATACGCAGTATTTT
CDR3aa: CASSHLAGGRTDTQYF

j_gene: TRBJ1-4
v_gene: TRBV6-5
d_gene: .
abundance: .
CDR3nt: TGTGCCAGCAGTTACACCCGGGATCAGGCGTATGAAAAACTGTTTTTT
CDR3aa: CASSYTRDQAYEKLFF

j_gene: TRBJ1-3
v_gene: TRBV14
d_gene: .
abundance: once
CDR3nt: TGTGCCAGCAGCTTCCAGAATGGAAACACCATATATTTT
CDR3aa: CASSFQNGNTIYF

j_gene: TRBJ2-1
v_gene: TRBV7-2
d_gene: TRBD2
abundance: .
CDR3nt: TGTGCCAGCAGACGGACTAGCGGGGGGGCCCCGAATGAGCAGTTCTTC
CDR3aa: CASRRTSGGAPNEQFF

j_gene: TRBJ2-3
v_gene: TRBV18
d_gene: .
abundance: .
CDR3nt: TGTGCCAGCTCCGTGGGTCCATTTGGCACAGATACGCAGTATTTT
CDR3aa: CASSVGPFGTDTQYF

j_gene: TRBJ1-3
v_gene: TRBV4-2
d_gene: .
abundance: once
CDR3nt: TGTGCCAGCAGCCAAGGAACAACAGGCTCCTCTGGAAACACCATATATTTT
CDR3aa: CASSQGTTGSSGNTIYF

j_gene: TRBJ2-3
v_gene: TRBV5-1
d_gene: .
abundance: .
CDR3nt: TGCGCCAGCAGCTGGGAGTTGCACAGTCGGGAGGATACGCAGTATTTT
CDR3aa: CASSWELHSREDTQYF

j_gene: TRBJ2-7
v_gene: TRBV20-1
d_gene: .
abundance: .
CDR3nt: TGCAGTGCTAGTCGGTTAGAAACAGGCGCTAGCTCCTACGAGCAGTACTTC
CDR3aa: CSASRLETGASSYEQYF

j_gene: TRBJ1-1
v_gene: TRBV6-4
d_gene: .
abundance: .
CDR3nt: TGTGCCAGCAGTGACTCAAACAGGGCTACTGAAGCTTTCTTT
CDR3aa: CASSDSNRATEAFF

j_gene: TRBJ1-1
v_gene: TRBV3-1/TRBV3-2
d_gene: .
abundance: .
CDR3nt: TGTGCCAGCAGCCGAACGGCGTGGGGGACTGAAGCTTTCTTT
CDR3aa: CASSRTAWGTEAFF

j_gene: TRBJ2-7
v_gene: TRBV5-1
d_gene: .
abundance: .
CDR3nt: TGCGCCAGCAGCTTGGACTGGGGAACGAGAGAGCAGTACTTC
CDR3aa: CASSLDWGTREQYF

j_gene: TRBJ1-6
v_gene: TRBV3-1/TRBV3-2
d_gene: .
abundance: .
CDR3nt: TGTGCCAGCAGCCAAACTCGGAGTAATTCACCCCTCCACTTT
CDR3aa: CASSQTRSNSPLHF

j_gene: TRBJ2-3
v_gene: TRBV18
d_gene: .
abundance: .
CDR3nt: TGTGCCACACTGCAATCTAGCACAGATACGCAGTATTTT
CDR3aa: CATLQSSTDTQYF

j_gene: TRBJ1-2
v_gene: TRBV19
d_gene: .
abundance: once
CDR3nt: TGTGCCAGTAGTCAGGGCTTGAACTATGGCTACACCTTC
CDR3aa: CASSQGLNYGYTF

j_gene: TRBJ2-1
v_gene: TRBV24-1
d_gene: .
abundance: .
CDR3nt: TGTGCCACCAGTGATTCATCCTACAATGAGCAGTTCTTC
CDR3aa: CATSDSSYNEQFF

j_gene: TRBJ1-3
v_gene: TRBV11-2
d_gene: .
abundance: .
CDR3nt: TGTGCCAGCAGCCAACGGACTCACAGGGGAAACACCATATATTTT
CDR3aa: CASSQRTHRGNTIYF

j_gene: TRBJ1-2
v_gene: TRBV29-1
d_gene: TRBD1
abundance: few
CDR3nt: TGCAGCGTCAGGACAGGGGGCGCGGGTGGCTACACCTTC
CDR3aa: CSVRTGGAGGYTF

j_gene: TRBJ2-1
v_gene: TRBV5-1
d_gene: TRBD1
abundance: .
CDR3nt: TGCGCCAGCAGCTTGAGCCTTTACGGGACAGCCTACAATGAGCAGTTCTTC
CDR3aa: CASSLSLYGTAYNEQFF

j_gene: TRBJ2-1
v_gene: TRBV19
d_gene: .
abundance: .
CDR3nt: TGTGCCAGTAGTATATACAGGAACAATGAGCAGTTCTTC
CDR3aa: CASSIYRNNEQFF

j_gene: TRBJ1-2
v_gene: TRBV24-1
d_gene: TRBD1
abundance: .
CDR3nt: TGTGCCACCAGTGATTCCATGACAGGGCCTAACTATGGCTACACCTTC
CDR3aa: CATSDSMTGPNYGYTF

j_gene: TRBJ1-2
v_gene: TRBV3-1/TRBV3-2
d_gene: .
abundance: .
CDR3nt: TGTGCCAGCACCCCACGGGGGAGTAGGACAGCTTTATCTTTTGGAGATGGCTACACCTTC
CDR3aa: CASTPRGSRTALSFGDGYTF

j_gene: TRBJ1-4
v_gene: TRBV7-2
d_gene: TRBD1
abundance: .
CDR3nt: TGTGCCAGCAGCTTAGGGGACAGGGTTTTTTTT
CDR3aa: CASSLGDRVFF

j_gene: TRBJ2-7
v_gene: TRBV4-3
d_gene: .
abundance: .
CDR3nt: TGCGCCAGCAGCCAAGAAGCAGCAATCGGGGGCGAGCAGTACTTC
CDR3aa: CASSQEAAIGGEQYF

j_gene: TRBJ2-7
v_gene: TRBV13
d_gene: TRBD2
abundance: .
CDR3nt: TGTGCCAGCAGCTTCCTAGCGGGGGCCTCCTACGAGCAGTACTTC
CDR3aa: CASSFLAGASYEQYF

j_gene: TRBJ1-1
v_gene: TRBV7-8
d_gene: .
abundance: .
CDR3nt: TGTGCCAGCACATCCAGGGGTAACACTGAAGCTTTCTTT
CDR3aa: CASTSRGNTEAFF

j_gene: TRBJ1-2
v_gene: TRBV4-1
d_gene: .
abundance: once
CDR3nt: TGCGCCAGCAGCCAAGTAGGAGCGTATGGCTACACCTTC
CDR3aa: CASSQVGAYGYTF

j_gene: TRBJ2-2
v_gene: TRBV7-9
d_gene: TRBD1
abundance: .
CDR3nt: TGTGCCAGCAGCCGGAGGGGACAGGGGCCCGGGGAGCTGTTTTTT
CDR3aa: CASSRRGQGPGELFF

j_gene: TRBJ2-3
v_gene: TRBV7-9
d_gene: TRBD2
abundance: once
CDR3nt: TGTGCCAGCAGCGCCCGGACTAGCGGGGACCCAGATACGCAGTATTTT
CDR3aa: CASSARTSGDPDTQYF

j_gene: TRBJ1-6
v_gene: TRBV10-3
d_gene: .
abundance: .
CDR3nt: TGTGCCATCACACAGGGTGACTCACCCCTCCACTTT
CDR3aa: CAITQGDSPLHF

j_gene: TRBJ2-3
v_gene: TRBV2
d_gene: TRBD2
abundance: .
CDR3nt: TGTGCCAGCAGAGTGGGACTAGCAGCAGATACGCAGTATTTT
CDR3aa: CASRVGLAADTQYF